The 21 T cell receptor beta chains in this list originate from one sample, sequenced in a study of CXCR3 chemokines and chemotherapy response in bladder cancer. Each CDR3 protein is one row after TCRdb ran MiXCR on the PCR reads. The top ten clones hold roughly 38% of a sample with about 230 distinct CDR3 sequences, 10% to 15% of them seen once. This material was acquired from a patient whose treatment included neoadjuvant chemotherapy. The receptor source for this set is a human donor with bladder cancer that did not respond to neoadjuvant chemotherapy.

This clonotype was recorded many times. V and J are TRBV20-1 and TRBJ1-1; D not certain. The CDR3 is 12 residues long. Germline CDR1 is DFQATT and CDR2 is SNEGSKA (reference sequence). The germline V and J ends were trimmed by 5 bases and 7 bases, with 14 bases remaining between them. CDR3 loop: CSARHALGEAFF. The DNA for the CDR3 is TGCAGTGCTCGACACGCCTTGGGTGAAGCTTTCTTT.

This clonotype is medium-sized by share. This chain uses TRBV11-2 with TRBJ1-1, with D possibly TRBD1 on 5 matching bases. V lost 6 bases, J lost 1 base, and 12 bases lay in between. From germline, CDR1 is SGHAT and CDR2 FQNNGV. CDR3 length: 14 residues. The CDR3 DNA follows: TGTGCCAGCAGAGGGGACGGGAAGAACACTGAAGCTTTCTTT. This gives the protein CASRGDGKNTEAFF. Combining the CDR3 with reference TRBV11-2 and TRBJ1-1 gives the whole variable domain EAGVAQSPRYKIIEKRQSVAFWCNPISGHATLYWYQQILGQGPKLLIQFQNNGVVDDSQLPKDRFSAERLKGVDSTLKIQPAKLEDSAVYLCASRGDGKNTEAFFGQGTRLTVV.

This clonotype was seen many times. This chain connects TRBV4-1 to TRBJ1-6; 9 bases are a match to TRBD1. The CDR3 sequence is 19 residues long. Germline-derived CDR1 and CDR2 are MGHRA and YSYEKL. The J segment lost 9 bases and the V segment lost 0 bases, leaving 15 bases of the junction unmatched. The CDR3 is CASSQDYPPRTGDLSPLHF. The CDR3 DNA is TGCGCCAGCAGCCAAGACTATCCTCCACGGACAGGGGATCTTTCACCCCTCCACTTT.

This clonotype counts as large. The rearrangement joins TRBV29-1 to TRBJ1-5; D remains unclear. The CDR3 consists of 10 residues. V shed 5 bases and J shed 5 bases, with 4 bases lying between them. Germline V gene data show CDR1 as SQVTM and CDR2 as ANQGSEA. The CDR3 reads CSVLHQPQHF. DNA of the CDR3: TGCAGCGTTCTCCATCAGCCCCAGCATTTT.

In its sample, this clonotype is hyperexpanded. The CDR3 coding sequence is TGCAGCGAACCCAGACAGGGTTCCTATAATTCACCCCTCCACTTT. This gives the protein CSEPRQGSYNSPLHF. The chain couples TRBV29-1 to TRBJ1-6; 7 positions match TRBD1. The V gene's germline CDR1 is SQVTM and CDR2 ANQGSEA. This CDR3 is 15 amino acids long. V was clipped by 7 bases and J by 1 base; unmatched bases: 7.

By share, this clonotype ranks as medium-sized (0.01 to 0.1%). This chain links TRBV12-3 or TRBV12-4 with TRBJ2-3; the D is unclear. V lost 5 bases to trimming and J lost 2 bases, with 17 bases between them. The CDR3 loop spans 16 amino acids. This CDR3 reads CASSPPGSKATDTQYF. The CDR3 nucleotides are TGTGCCAGCAGTCCCCCGGGCAGCAAGGCCACAGATACGCAGTATTTT.

This clonotype qualifies as large (0.1 to 1%). V is TRBV10-3 and J is TRBJ2-7; TRBD2 matches 8 bases. The V gene end was trimmed by 10 bases and the J gene end by 4 bases; junction bases not matched to a gene: 12. CDR3 length equals 14 residues. The germline gives CDR1 ENHRY, CDR2 SYGVKD. The chain's CDR3 is CATRGAGGLYEQYF. CDR3 in DNA: TGTGCCACCCGGGGGGCGGGAGGTTTATACGAGCAGTACTTC.

By its share, this clonotype is large. The J gene is TRBJ1-2, the V gene TRBV18; D unclear. The CDR3 runs to 14 residues. Germline V gene sequence: CDR1 KGHSH, CDR2 LQKENI. V lost 0 bases and J lost 0, with 5 bases in between. The CDR3 protein is CASSPPTANYGYTF. The DNA for the CDR3 is TGTGCCAGCTCACCACCAACAGCTAACTATGGCTACACCTTC.

The chain couples TRBV4-1 to TRBJ2-1; D gene unclear. V was trimmed by 0 bases and J by 5 bases, leaving 8 bases between them. This CDR3 spans 14 amino acids. The germline V gene encodes CDR1 MGHRA and CDR2 YSYEKL. The DNA of the CDR3 is TGCGCCAGCAGCCAAGACGGAGATAACAATGAGCAGTTCTTC. The encoded protein is CASSQDGDNNEQFF.

In DNA, the CDR3 is TGCGCCAGCAGTGACAAGCGATCGGCAATTGTCACCGGGGAGCTGTTTTTT. Protein sequence: CASSDKRSAIVTGELFF. The V gene is TRBV10-1, the J gene TRBJ2-2, with D hard to call. Germline assignment: CDR1 WNHNN and CDR2 SYGVQD (reference sequence). This CDR3 spans 17 amino acids. Trimming left V 3 bases short and J 4 bases short, with 18 bases between.

This clonotype is labeled hyperexpanded (1% or more). The chain couples TRBV19 to TRBJ1-5; 8 bases map to TRBD1. The junction had 13 bases not matched to a gene; V was cut back by 3 bases and J by 0 bases. The V gene's germline CDR1 is LNHDA and CDR2 SQIVND (reference sequence). This CDR3 comprises 19 residues. The CDR3 protein is CASSIEGVTGALSNQPQHF. Written as DNA, the CDR3 is TGTGCCAGTAGTATCGAGGGGGTGACAGGGGCGCTTAGCAATCAGCCCCAGCATTTT.

In this sample, this clonotype is large (0.1 to 1%). This chain connects TRBV7-9 to TRBJ1-2; D is undetermined. This CDR3 is 17 amino acids long. Germline CDR1 reads SEHNR; CDR2 reads FQNEAQ (reference sequence). Trimming pared 4 bases from V and 8 bases from J, leaving 26 bases between. The CDR3 spells CASSSYSVGGRVRGYTF. CDR3 bases: TGTGCCAGCAGCTCCTATTCGGTGGGCGGGCGAGTGAGGGGCTACACCTTC.

This clonotype counts as large. The chain carries TRBV12-3 or TRBV12-4 and TRBJ2-7; D remains ambiguous. The CDR3 extends over 12 amino acids. V shed 0 bases and J shed 5 bases, with 5 bases lying between them. This chain's CDR3 is CASSLALDEQYF. The CDR3 DNA is TGTGCCAGCAGTTTAGCCCTTGACGAGCAGTACTTC.

This clonotype is termed hyperexpanded. The CDR3 DNA sequence: TGTGCCACCCGATCTTGGGACAGTGACTCTGGGGCCAACGTCCTGACTTTC. This translates into CATRSWDSDSGANVLTF. This chain uses TRBV15 with TRBJ2-6; TRBD1 matches 7 bases. Germline V gene lookup returns CDR1 LNHNV and CDR2 YYDKDF (reference sequence). The CDR3 has 17 amino acids. With 8 bases clipped from V and 0 bases from J, the junction kept 10 bases outside the gene matches.

This clonotype is labeled as large. The rearrangement uses TRBV19 and TRBJ2-2; D ambiguous. The ends were cut back, 6 bases at V and 6 bases at J, with 14 bases in the middle. The CDR3 sequence is 14 residues long. CDR1 and CDR2 from the germline V gene are LNHDA and SQIVND (reference sequence). Written as DNA, the CDR3 is TGTGCCAGTAGGTTGGGATTGAGGCCCGGGGAGCTGTTTTTT. Residues: CASRLGLRPGELFF.

The rearrangement links TRBV4-1 to TRBJ2-7; either TRBD1 or TRBD2 may supply D (5 bases each). Germline assignment: CDR1 MGHRA and CDR2 YSYEKL. The CDR3 spans 15 residues. V was pared by 0 bases and J by 5 bases, with 14 bases between. Written as DNA, the CDR3 is TGCGCCAGCAGCCAAGACTGGGGGAGTACCGACGAGCAGTACTTC. Translated: CASSQDWGSTDEQYF.

This clonotype ranks as medium-sized. The rearrangement uses TRBV30 and TRBJ1-5; no clear D. The CDR3 runs to 14 residues. V lost 3 bases, J lost 0 bases, and 9 bases lay in between. Germline V gene sequence: CDR1 GTSNPN, CDR2 SVGIG (reference sequence). CDR3 bases: TGTGCCTGGAGCGGACTCAATAGCAATCAGCCCCAGCATTTT. Its translation: CAWSGLNSNQPQHF.

This clonotype rates as medium-sized. This chain connects TRBV7-9 to TRBJ2-1; 7 positions agree with TRBD1. The CDR3 consists of 15 residues. V was pared by 1 base and J by 12 bases, with 12 bases of the junction left unmatched. Germline V gives CDR1 SEHNR, CDR2 FQNEAQ (reference sequence). The CDR3 DNA reads TGTGCCAGCAGCTTAGACCAGTCTGGGGCAGGGGGGCAGTTCTTC. Translated, it gives CASSLDQSGAGGQFF.

This clonotype is large (0.1 to 1%) in the sample. The V call is TRBV19, the J call TRBJ2-7, with D possibly called TRBD1 or TRBD2 (6 bases each). The CDR3 loop spans 16 amino acids. V lost 7 bases to trimming and J lost 4 bases, with 23 bases between them. Looked up from germline, CDR1 is LNHDA and CDR2 is SQIVND (reference sequence). The CDR3 sequence is CASTSSHGGRVYEQYF. The CDR3 region has the DNA TGTGCCAGTACCTCGAGCCATGGGGGGCGCGTTTACGAGCAGTACTTC.

In its sample, this clonotype ranks as large. The J gene is TRBJ2-1, the V gene TRBV13; 9 nucleotides agree with TRBD1. CDR3 length equals 15 residues. The germline gives CDR1 PRHDT, CDR2 FYEKMQ (reference sequence). V lost 5 bases to trimming and J lost 7 bases; unmatched junction nucleotides: 9. CDR3 loop: CASSTPGQGFNEQFF. The CDR3 region has the DNA TGTGCCAGCAGCACACCGGGACAGGGTTTTAATGAGCAGTTCTTC.

By proportion, this clonotype is medium-sized. The chain employs TRBV6-1 and TRBJ2-5; 16 nucleotides match TRBD2. CDR3 length equals 19 residues. The germline V gene has CDR1 MNHNS and CDR2 SASEGT. V shed 0 bases and J 2 bases; nucleotides not matched to a gene: 6. CDR3 coding DNA: TGTGCCAGCAGTGAAGCGGGGGGACTAGCGGGGGGGCGGCAAGAGACCCAGTACTTC. The encoded protein is CASSEAGGLAGGRQETQYF.